One sample yielded the 21 T cell receptor beta chains listed below, sequenced in a study of graft-versus-host responses after intestinal transplantation. Using immunoSEQ multiplex PCR, the repertoire was profiled, and TCRdb retains in-frame clones only, with some absent. This sample has 98,000 or so clones, with 86% found just once. This specimen consisted of PBMCs, obtained 255 days after intestinal transplant. These receptors were taken from a human patient who received an intestinal transplant, so some T cells may come from the graft donor.

The chain couples TRBV7-6 to TRBJ2-1, with TRBD2 matching 11 bases. Germline V gene data show CDR1 as SGHVS and CDR2 as FNYEAQ. The CDR3 contains 15 residues. Trimming took 5 bases from V and 6 from J; bases not matched to a gene: 6. The CDR3 is CASSRSGGGPNEQFF. CDR3 nucleotides: TGTGCCAGCAGCCGTAGCGGGGGGGGCCCCAATGAGCAGTTCTTC. The full variable domain, with the rest looked up from reference TRBV7-6 and TRBJ2-1, is GAGVSQSPRYKVTKRGQDVALRCDPISGHVSLYWYRQALGQGPEFLTYFNYEAQQDKSGLPNDRFSAERPEGSISTLTIQRTEQRDSAMYRCASSRSGGGPNEQFFGPGTRLTVL.

The CDR3 DNA is TGTGCCAGCAGTGTCTTAGCGGGGGTCTCCTACGAGCAGTACGTC. Translating gives CASSVLAGVSYEQYV. The chain couples TRBV6-1 to TRBJ2-7; 9 bases fit TRBD2. V was pared by 4 bases and J by 0 bases, with 4 bases of the junction left unmatched. Germline V lookup: CDR1 MNHNS, CDR2 SASEGT. This CDR3 has 15 residues.

This chain joins TRBV5-4 and TRBJ1-5, with D unresolved. Germline values: CDR1 SGHNT, CDR2 YYREEE (reference sequence). V dropped 3 bases and J dropped 5 bases, with 6 bases sitting between them. This CDR3 comprises 12 residues. The CDR3: CASSSEHQPQHF. The CDR3 coding sequence is TGTGCCAGCAGCTCAGAACATCAGCCCCAGCATTTT.

This chain connects TRBV30 to TRBJ2-1; 11 bases map to TRBD2. The V gene end was trimmed by 8 bases and the J gene end by 7 bases; junction bases not matched to a gene: 4. Germline assignment: CDR1 GTSNPN and CDR2 SVGIG (reference sequence). The CDR3 runs to 12 residues. CDR3 loop: CARRLAGNEQFF. CDR3 sequence (DNA): TGTGCCCGACGACTAGCGGGGAATGAGCAGTTCTTC. Supplemented by reference TRBV30 and TRBJ2-1, the full variable domain reads SQTIHQWPATLVQPVGSPLSLECTVEGTSNPNLYWYRQAAGRGLQLLFYSVGIGQISSEVPQNLSASRPQDRQFILSSKKLLLSDSGFYLCARRLAGNEQFFGPGTRLTVL.

The V call is TRBV27, the J call TRBJ1-1; D perhaps matches TRBD1 (6 bases). CDR3 length: 14 amino acids. The germline V gene encodes CDR1 MNHEY and CDR2 SMNVEV (reference sequence). V shed 8 bases and J shed 4 bases, with 17 bases lying between them. The CDR3 loop is CASRRTVGSTEAFF. Written as DNA, the CDR3 is TGTGCCAGCCGAAGGACAGTTGGATCCACTGAAGCTTTCTTT.

This clone was seen a single time. The chain links TRBV28 to TRBJ1-3; D not certain. The V end was cut by 7 bases, the J end by 5 bases, with 15 bases between. From germline, CDR1 is MDHEN and CDR2 SYDVKM. This CDR3 has 14 residues. In DNA form, the CDR3 reads TGTGCCAGCACGGAACGGGCGATCCGAAACACCATATATTTT. Translation gives CASTERAIRNTIYF.

V is TRBV2 and J is TRBJ1-2, with D hard to call. CDR1 is SNHLY, CDR2 FYNNEI, per germline. CDR3 length: 14 residues. The V and J ends lost 8 bases and 5 bases respectively, with 18 bases between them. The CDR3 nucleotides are TGTGCCAGCGCCGCGGGCCTCCCCGATTATGGCTACACCTTC. Its protein is CASAAGLPDYGYTF.

This rearrangement joins TRBV9 to TRBJ2-7; the D gene is possibly TRBD1 (6 bases). V was cut by 1 base and J by 0 bases, with 8 bases left in between. The CDR3 spans 14 residues. In germline, CDR1 is SGDLS, CDR2 YYNGEE. The CDR3 DNA is TGTGCCAGCAGCGTACAGGGGTTCTCCTACGAGCAGTACTTC. Amino acid sequence: CASSVQGFSYEQYF.

V usage is TRBV5-8 and J usage is TRBJ2-1; maybe TRBD2 (6 bases). In germline, CDR1 is SGHTS, CDR2 YDEGEE. Trimming shortened V by 4 bases and J by 8 bases, and 16 bases separated the two germline ends. CDR3 length: 14 amino acids. The CDR3 nucleotides read TGTGCCAGCAGCATCGGGAGCCTTCCCCATGAGCAGTTCTTC. As protein: CASSIGSLPHEQFF.

The chain couples TRBV28 to TRBJ2-7; the D gene is possibly TRBD2 (5 bases). The length of the CDR3 is 11 residues. Trimming removed 7 bases from V and 8 bases from J, with 12 bases in between. CDR1 and CDR2 (germline): MDHEN, SYDVKM. This chain's CDR3 is CASTSPPQQYF. The CDR3 DNA reads as TGTGCCAGCACTAGCCCCCCGCAGCAGTACTTC.

The count of this clone is one. This chain links TRBV28 with TRBJ1-5; TRBD1 matches at 10 bases. Germline CDR1 and CDR2: MDHEN and SYDVKM. The CDR3 is 17 amino acids. V was clipped by 4 bases and J by 0 bases; unmatched bases: 6. The chain's CDR3 is CASSSPGQGNSNQPQHF. In nucleotides, the CDR3 is TGTGCCAGCAGTTCCCCGGGACAGGGGAATAGCAATCAGCCCCAGCATTTT. Full variable domain (remainder filled in from reference TRBV28 and TRBJ1-5): DVKVTQSSRYLVKRTGEKVFLECVQDMDHENMFWYRQDPGLGLRLIYFSYDVKMKEKGDIPEGYSVSREKKERFSLILESASTNQTSMYLCASSSPGQGNSNQPQHFGDGTRLSIL.

The chain is built from TRBV19 and TRBJ1-2; D unresolved. Germline values: CDR1 LNHDA, CDR2 SQIVND (reference sequence). The CDR3 runs to 13 residues. V was cut by 4 bases and J by 4 bases, with 10 bases left in between. In DNA form, the CDR3 reads TGTGCCAGTAGTACCCGCCCCGGCTATGGCTACACCTTC. Translating gives CASSTRPGYGYTF.

This chain uses TRBV28 with TRBJ2-7; 7 nucleotides match TRBD1. The V segment lost 5 bases and the J segment 1 base; nucleotides outside the gene matches: 2. This CDR3 contains 13 residues. CDR1 is MDHEN, CDR2 SYDVKM, per germline. The CDR3 sequence is CASSGQASYEQYF. CDR3 coding DNA: TGTGCCAGCAGTGGACAGGCTTCCTACGAGCAGTACTTC.

This clone was seen more than once but under ten times. This rearrangement joins TRBV15 to TRBJ2-7, with D tentatively TRBD1 or TRBD2 (5 bases each). The CDR3 spans 15 residues. Deletions cut 5 bases from V and 0 bases from J, with 14 bases between. Germline CDR1 LNHNV, CDR2 YYDKDF (reference sequence). The CDR3 coding sequence is TGTGCCACCAGCCTTAACCCGGGACCCTCCTACGAGCAGTACTTC. It specifies CATSLNPGPSYEQYF.

This clone was seen a handful of times. V is TRBV2 and J is TRBJ1-4; no clear D gene. The CDR3 is 11 residues long. V was shortened by 5 bases and J by 8 bases, with 6 bases between the two germline ends. Germline CDR1 is SNHLY and CDR2 is FYNNEI. The CDR3 loop is CASSPSEKLFF. CDR3 nucleotides: TGTGCCAGCAGTCCATCGGAAAAACTGTTTTTT.

This clone appeared a few times. The chain employs TRBV7-3 and TRBJ1-6; possibly TRBD1 for D (5 bases). Germline values: CDR1 SGHTA, CDR2 FQGTGA. V was shortened by 3 bases and J by 7 bases, with 10 bases between the two germline ends. The CDR3 totals 14 residues. CDR3 coding DNA: TGTGCCAGCAGCTTCGTCGGGGGGAATTCACCCCTCCACTTT. This sequence encodes CASSFVGGNSPLHF.

The chain is built from TRBV29-1 and TRBJ2-1, with 9 bases aligning to TRBD1. The CDR3 contains 15 residues. Germline CDR1 SQVTM, CDR2 ANQGSEA. Unmatched junction bases numbered 15, after V lost 5 bases and J lost 10 bases. In DNA, the CDR3 is TGCAGCGTTAACCCCGGGACAGGGTTACAGGGCGAGCAGTTCTTC. This gives the protein CSVNPGTGLQGEQFF.

V usage is TRBV4-1 and J usage is TRBJ2-1; D may be TRBD1 or TRBD2 (5 bases each). Germline V CDR1 and CDR2: MGHRA, YSYEKL. Deletions cut 3 bases from V and 8 bases from J, with 20 bases between. The CDR3 length is 16 residues. CDR3 amino acids: CASSQERGTPYHEQFF. CDR3 nucleotides: TGCGCCAGCAGCCAGGAACGGGGCACCCCATATCATGAGCAGTTCTTC.

In this sample, this clone turned up a few times. This chain joins TRBV5-4 and TRBJ2-7; the D is unclear. The CDR3 sequence is 13 residues long. Trimming pared 1 base from V and 6 bases from J, leaving 11 bases between. Germline V gene lookup returns CDR1 SGHNT and CDR2 YYREEE (reference sequence). The CDR3 is CASSLMGTVEQYV. The CDR3 coding sequence is TGTGCCAGCAGCTTGATGGGAACTGTCGAGCAGTACGTC.

V usage is TRBV4-1 and J usage is TRBJ1-2; TRBD1 aligns across 9 bases. The CDR3 contains 18 residues. Germline-derived CDR1 and CDR2 are MGHRA and YSYEKL. The J segment lost 2 bases and the V segment lost 0 bases, leaving 10 bases of the junction unmatched. The CDR3 spells CASSQEPGQGNLNYGYTF. The CDR3 region has the DNA TGCGCCAGCAGCCAAGAACCGGGACAGGGCAATTTAAACTATGGCTACACCTTC.

As DNA, the CDR3 is TGCGCCGGGACTTTAGGGGGAGACTATGGCTACACCTTC. This encodes CAGTLGGDYGYTF. The rearrangement links TRBV5-1 to TRBJ1-2; perhaps TRBD1 as D (6 bases). The V end was cut by 10 bases, the J end by 3 bases, with 16 bases between. The germline V gene has CDR1 SGHRS and CDR2 YFSETQ. The CDR3 extends over 13 amino acids.